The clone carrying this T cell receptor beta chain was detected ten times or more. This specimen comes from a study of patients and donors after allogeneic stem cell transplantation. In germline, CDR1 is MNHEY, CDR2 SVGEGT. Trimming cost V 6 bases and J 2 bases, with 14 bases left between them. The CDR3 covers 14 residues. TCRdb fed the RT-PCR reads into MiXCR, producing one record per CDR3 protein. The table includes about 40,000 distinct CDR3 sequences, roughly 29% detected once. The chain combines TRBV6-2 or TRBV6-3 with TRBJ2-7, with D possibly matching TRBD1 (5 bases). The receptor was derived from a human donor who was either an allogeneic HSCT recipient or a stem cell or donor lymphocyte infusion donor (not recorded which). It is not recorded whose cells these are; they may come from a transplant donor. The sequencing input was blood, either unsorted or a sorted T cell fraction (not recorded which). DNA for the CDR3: TGTGCCAGCAGCCCAGACAGCGATACCTACGAGCAGTACTTC. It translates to CASSPDSDTYEQYF.